These 11 T cell receptor beta chains share one sample of origin, sequenced in a study of Ad26.COV2.S vaccination and SARS-CoV-2 variants. Data came from immunoSEQ multiplex PCR; TCRdb stores just in-frame clones and leaves some out. The profile shows about 350,000 clones, under 95% of them singletons. Sample: peripheral blood, taken after recovery from COVID-19. These TCRs come from a human donor who had recovered from COVID-19.

V usage is TRBV5-1 and J usage is TRBJ1-1; D unresolved. The CDR3 runs to 13 residues. Trimming left V 4 bases short and J 4 bases short, with 11 bases between. In germline, CDR1 is SGHRS, CDR2 YFSETQ. As DNA, the CDR3 is TGCGCCAGCAGCAGGCAGGAAGCCACTGAAGCTTTCTTT. Translating it yields CASSRQEATEAFF.

V usage is TRBV3-1 (or the pseudogene TRBV3-2) and J usage is TRBJ1-5, with D maybe TRBD1 (6 bases). Trimming shortened V by 3 bases and J by 10 bases, and 16 bases separated the two germline ends. CDR3 length: 14 amino acids. Germline CDR1 is LGHDT and CDR2 is YNNKEL (reference sequence). CDR3 protein: CASSQTSGGQPQHF. CDR3 nucleotide sequence: TGTGCCAGCAGCCAGACAAGTGGGGGCCAACCCCAGCATTTT.

This clone was seen only once. The genes are TRBV7-2 and TRBJ2-5; D gene unclear. Germline assignment: CDR1 SGHTA and CDR2 FQGNSA. CDR3 size: 13 residues. Trimming pared 5 bases from V and 2 bases from J, leaving 9 bases between. This CDR3 reads CASSQLQQETQYF. The CDR3 DNA is TGTGCCAGCAGCCAACTACAGCAAGAGACCCAGTACTTC.

The chain combines TRBV15 with TRBJ1-2; D remains unclear. Trimming took 3 bases from V and 3 from J, leaving 14 bases between them. Germline-derived CDR1 and CDR2 are LNHNV and YYDKDF (reference sequence). The CDR3 consists of 15 residues. The CDR3 here is CATSSGLSLYYGYTF. In DNA form, the CDR3 reads TGTGCCACCAGCAGCGGACTGAGCCTCTACTATGGCTACACCTTC.

J is TRBJ2-7 and V is TRBV6-6, with 10 bases that match TRBD1. The V gene end was trimmed by 4 bases and the J gene end by 3 bases; junction bases not matched to a gene: 3. CDR1 MNHNY and CDR2 SVGAGI come from the germline V gene (reference sequence). The CDR3 has 14 amino acids. The CDR3 loop reads CASSSRDRGYEQYF. The CDR3 DNA follows: TGTGCCAGCAGTTCCCGGGACAGGGGCTACGAGCAGTACTTC.

This clone was seen just once. The rearrangement uses TRBV27 and TRBJ2-7; 9 bases fit TRBD1. The CDR3 is 15 amino acids. V trimming: 2 bases; J trimming: 3 bases; junction bases outside the gene matches: 5. Germline values: CDR1 MNHEY, CDR2 SMNVEV (reference sequence). CDR3 sequence reads: CASSLGGTGIYEQYF. CDR3 in DNA: TGTGCCAGCAGTTTAGGCGGGACAGGGATCTACGAGCAGTACTTC.

The gene calls are TRBV19 and TRBJ1-1, with unresolved D. This CDR3 spans 14 amino acids. V lost 1 base to trimming and J lost 4 bases, with 10 bases between them. Germline values: CDR1 LNHDA, CDR2 SQIVND (reference sequence). CDR3 loop: CASSIAPLGTEAFF. In nucleotides, the CDR3 is TGTGCCAGTAGTATAGCACCCCTAGGCACTGAAGCTTTCTTT.

A note on this clone: Other nucleotide sequences in the sample specify the same CDR3. The chain combines TRBV4-1 with TRBJ1-5; D not certain. Germline loops: CDR1 MGHRA, CDR2 YSYEKL. The length of the CDR3 is 14 residues. The germline V and J ends were trimmed by 1 base and 0 bases, with 4 bases remaining between them. The chain's CDR3 is CASSQGVSNQPQHF. The CDR3 DNA reads TGCGCCAGCAGCCAAGGCGTTAGCAATCAGCCCCAGCATTTT.

The rearrangement uses TRBV20-1 and TRBJ1-2; 8 nucleotides align to TRBD1. The CDR3 sequence is 15 residues long. Germline V gene lookup returns CDR1 DFQATT and CDR2 SNEGSKA (reference sequence). V dropped 3 bases and J dropped 4; count of bases not matched to a gene: 10. The CDR3 nucleotides read TGCAGTGCTAGTCTGGGGCAGGGGGCTTTCTATGGCTACACCTTC. Its translation: CSASLGQGAFYGYTF.

The V gene is TRBV27, the J gene TRBJ2-2; D ambiguous. V was shortened by 3 bases and J by 1 base, with 12 bases between the two germline ends. CDR3 length equals 16 residues. Germline CDR1 is MNHEY and CDR2 is SMNVEV (reference sequence). The CDR3 sequence is CASSFLVPGNTGELFF. The CDR3 nucleotides are TGTGCCAGCAGTTTTCTTGTCCCCGGGAACACCGGGGAGCTGTTTTTT.

The chain links TRBV5-1 to TRBJ1-4, with no clear D. Trimming stripped 0 bases from V and 6 bases from J, with 6 bases between. The germline CDR1 and CDR2 sequences are SGHRS and YFSETQ. The CDR3 covers 13 residues. As DNA, the CDR3 is TGCGCCAGCAGCTTGGAGCCGGATGAAAAACTGTTTTTT. It yields the protein CASSLEPDEKLFF. Based on the CDR3 plus reference TRBV5-1 and TRBJ1-4, the full variable domain is KAGVTQTPRYLIKTRGQQVTLSCSPISGHRSVSWYQQTPGQGLQFLFEYFSETQRNKGNFPGRFSGRQFSNSRSEMNVSTLELGDSALYLCASSLEPDEKLFFGSGTQLSVL.